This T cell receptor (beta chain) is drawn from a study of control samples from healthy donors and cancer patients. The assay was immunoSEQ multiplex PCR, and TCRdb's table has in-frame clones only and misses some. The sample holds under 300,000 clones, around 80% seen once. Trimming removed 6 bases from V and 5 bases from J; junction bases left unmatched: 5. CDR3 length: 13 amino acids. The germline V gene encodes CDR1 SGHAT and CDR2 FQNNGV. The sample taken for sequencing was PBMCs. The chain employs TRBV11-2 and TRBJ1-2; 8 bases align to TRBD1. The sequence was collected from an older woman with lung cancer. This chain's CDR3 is CASSPTGEYGYTF. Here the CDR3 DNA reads TGTGCCAGCAGTCCGACAGGGGAGTATGGCTACACCTTC.